This T cell receptor beta chain derives from a study of technical replicates of blood from a handful of donors. Measured with immunoSEQ multiplex PCR; TCRdb has only the in-frame clones, and not every one. The sample yields about 59,000 clones, about 94% seen once. The receptor was isolated from a human donor in good health. Some clones in this sample may be carry-over from other donors' samples. Sequences were obtained from PBMCs.

CDR3 in amino acids: CASSPPMGREQYF. The CDR3 DNA follows: TGTGCCAGCAGCCCCCCTATGGGCCGCGAGCAGTACTTC. The J gene is TRBJ2-7, the V gene TRBV9; D remains ambiguous. Germline loops: CDR1 SGDLS, CDR2 YYNGEE. This CDR3 has 13 amino acids. Trimming cost V 4 bases and J 6 bases, with 14 bases left between them.